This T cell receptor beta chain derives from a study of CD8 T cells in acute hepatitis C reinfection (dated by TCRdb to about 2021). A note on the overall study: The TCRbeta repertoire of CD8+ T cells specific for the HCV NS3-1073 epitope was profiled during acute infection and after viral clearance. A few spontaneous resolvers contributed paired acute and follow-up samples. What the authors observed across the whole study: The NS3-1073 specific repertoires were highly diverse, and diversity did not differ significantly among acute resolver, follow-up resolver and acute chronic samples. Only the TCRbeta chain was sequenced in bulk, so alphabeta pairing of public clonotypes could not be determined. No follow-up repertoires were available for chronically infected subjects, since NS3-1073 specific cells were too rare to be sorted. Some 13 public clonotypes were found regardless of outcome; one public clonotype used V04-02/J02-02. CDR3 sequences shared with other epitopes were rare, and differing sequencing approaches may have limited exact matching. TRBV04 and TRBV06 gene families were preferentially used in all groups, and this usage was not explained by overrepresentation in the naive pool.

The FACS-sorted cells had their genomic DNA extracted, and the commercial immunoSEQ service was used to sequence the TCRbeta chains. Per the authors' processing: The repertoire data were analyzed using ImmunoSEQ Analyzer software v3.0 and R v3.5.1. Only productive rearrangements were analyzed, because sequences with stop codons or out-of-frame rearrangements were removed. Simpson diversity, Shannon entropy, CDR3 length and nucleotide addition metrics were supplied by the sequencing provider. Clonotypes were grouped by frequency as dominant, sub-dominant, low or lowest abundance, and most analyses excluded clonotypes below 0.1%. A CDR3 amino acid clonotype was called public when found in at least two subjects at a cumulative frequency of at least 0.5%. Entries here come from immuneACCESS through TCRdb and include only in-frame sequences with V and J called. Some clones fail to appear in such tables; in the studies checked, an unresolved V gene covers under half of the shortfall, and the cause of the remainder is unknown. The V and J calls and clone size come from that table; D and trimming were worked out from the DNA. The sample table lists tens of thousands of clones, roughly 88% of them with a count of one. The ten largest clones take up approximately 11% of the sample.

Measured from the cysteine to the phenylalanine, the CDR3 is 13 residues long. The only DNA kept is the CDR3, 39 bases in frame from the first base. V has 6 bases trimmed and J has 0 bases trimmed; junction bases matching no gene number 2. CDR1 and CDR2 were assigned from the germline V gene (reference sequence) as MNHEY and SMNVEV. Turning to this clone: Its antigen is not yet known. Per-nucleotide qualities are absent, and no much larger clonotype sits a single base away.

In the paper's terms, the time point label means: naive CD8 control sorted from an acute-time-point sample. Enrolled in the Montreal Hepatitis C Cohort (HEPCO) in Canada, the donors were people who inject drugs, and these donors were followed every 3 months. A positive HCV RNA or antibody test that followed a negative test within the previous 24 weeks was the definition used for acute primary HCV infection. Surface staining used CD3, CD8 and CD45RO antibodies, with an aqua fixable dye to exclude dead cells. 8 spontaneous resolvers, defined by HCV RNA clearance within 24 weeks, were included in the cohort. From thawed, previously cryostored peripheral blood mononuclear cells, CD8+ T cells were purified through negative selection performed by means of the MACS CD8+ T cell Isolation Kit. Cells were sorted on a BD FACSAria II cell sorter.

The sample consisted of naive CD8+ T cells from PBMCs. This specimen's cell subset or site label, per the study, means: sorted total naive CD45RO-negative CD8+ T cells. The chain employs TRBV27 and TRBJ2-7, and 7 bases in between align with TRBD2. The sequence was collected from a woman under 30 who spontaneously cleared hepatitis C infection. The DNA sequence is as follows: TGTGCCAGCAGAGGCGGGAGCTCCTACGAGCAGTACTTC. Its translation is CASRGGSSYEQYF.